Below, 30 T cell receptor beta chains from the same sample are listed, as sequenced in a study of blood T cells in healthy people across ages. Through a sample-barcoded 5' primer and a J-beta primer mix, a second PCR was run for about 6 to 11 cycles. TCRdb reprocessed the 5' RACE reads via MiXCR and lists one record per CDR3 protein. This repertoire shows 800,000 to 1,000,000 distinct CDR3 sequences, about 44% found once; its top ten account for roughly 13%. Specimen: blood. The origin of the receptors is a man aged 30-40 years in good health.

This clonotype occurred a few times. The V and J genes are TRBV29-1 and TRBJ2-3; D unclear. V lost 5 bases and J lost 1, with 7 bases in between. Looked up from germline, CDR1 is SQVTM and CDR2 is ANQGSEA. This CDR3 is 12 amino acids long. CDR3 bases: TGCAGCGTTTCAGGCGGCACAGATACGCAGTATTTT. Translation gives CSVSGGTDTQYF.

CDR3 amino acids: CAIGPSSYEQYF. As DNA, the CDR3 is TGTGCCATCGGCCCGAGCTCCTACGAGCAGTACTTC. The J gene is TRBJ2-7, the V gene TRBV10-3; D unresolved. V lost 8 bases and J 0 bases, leaving 8 bases between the germline ends. In germline, CDR1 is ENHRY, CDR2 SYGVKD. This CDR3 region has 12 residues.

V usage is TRBV9 and J usage is TRBJ1-1, with D perhaps TRBD1 (5 bases). From germline, CDR1 is SGDLS and CDR2 YYNGEE. The V and J ends lost 0 bases and 1 base respectively, with 7 bases between them. CDR3 length: 14 amino acids. The CDR3 DNA is TGTGCCAGCAGCGTAGACGGACAGAACACTGAAGCTTTCTTT. Its protein is CASSVDGQNTEAFF.

The genes are TRBV6-1 and TRBJ1-1, with D hard to call. Germline CDR1 is MNHNS and CDR2 is SASEGT. This CDR3 contains 13 residues. The V and J ends lost 11 bases and 1 base respectively, with 14 bases between them. The CDR3 DNA is TGTGCCGCCATTTCGCGACCGAACACTGAAGCTTTCTTT. The encoded protein is CAAISRPNTEAFF.

The chain recombines TRBV12-3 or TRBV12-4 with TRBJ2-1; D gene unclear. The CDR3 is 16 amino acids. V was clipped by 4 bases and J by 3 bases, with 16 bases between them. The CDR3 nucleotides read TGTGCCAGCAGTTATTCGCTCAGGATCCTCTACAATGAGCAGTTCTTC. Protein sequence: CASSYSLRILYNEQFF.

This clonotype was observed many times. This chain connects TRBV5-1 to TRBJ2-6, with TRBD1 matching over 7 bases. With 0 bases clipped from V and 0 bases from J, the junction kept 3 bases outside the gene matches. This CDR3 contains 17 residues. Germline CDR1 SGHRS, CDR2 YFSETQ. The CDR3 spells CASSLGQGNSGANVLTF. As DNA, the CDR3 is TGCGCCAGCAGCTTGGGACAGGGAAACTCTGGGGCCAACGTCCTGACTTTC.

This chain connects TRBV12-3 or TRBV12-4 to TRBJ1-4; possibly TRBD1 for D (6 bases). The CDR3 is 14 residues long. V was pared by 4 bases and J by 4 bases, with 10 bases between. CDR3 in DNA: TGTGCCAGCAGTTCGACAGGCCTTAATGAAAAACTGTTTTTT. The encoded protein is CASSSTGLNEKLFF.

The chain joins TRBV2 to TRBJ2-5; the D is unclear. TRBJ2-7 explains the end of the DNA better; the J call may be wrong. The CDR3 spans 13 residues. Per germline, CDR1 SNHLY and CDR2 FYNNEI. CDR3 region: CASSLSLPGEQYF. The CDR3 nucleotides read TGTGCCAGCAGTTTGAGCCTTCCTGGCGAGCAGTACTTC.

The CDR3 sequence is CASSLGFSNTGELFF. The DNA for the CDR3 is TGTGCCAGCAGCTTGGGGTTTTCAAACACCGGGGAGCTGTTTTTT. V and J are TRBV5-6 and TRBJ2-2, with D unresolved. V was cut by 0 bases and J by 2 bases, with 8 bases left in between. The CDR3 has 15 amino acids. Per germline, CDR1 SGHDT and CDR2 YYEEEE.

This clonotype was recorded a few times. J is TRBJ2-5 and V is TRBV6-2 or TRBV6-3; TRBD1 agrees at 7 bases. The J call may be in error: the DNA end matches TRBJ2-7 better. The CDR3 runs 14 residues. The germline V gene encodes CDR1 MNHEY and CDR2 SVGEGT. The DNA of the CDR3 is TGTGCCAGCAGCCTACAGGGGAAACCCTTCGAGCAGTACTTC. The encoded protein is CASSLQGKPFEQYF.

This clonotype has just a few counts. The chain couples TRBV29-1 to TRBJ1-3, with D possibly being TRBD1 (6 bases). V was cut by 6 bases and J by 8 bases, with 11 bases left in between. CDR1 SQVTM and CDR2 ANQGSEA come from the germline V gene. The CDR3 contains 11 residues. This chain's CDR3 is CSVVEGDTIYF. CDR3 nucleotides: TGCAGCGTCGTTGAGGGGGACACCATATATTTT. The full variable domain, its missing parts supplied by reference TRBV29-1 and TRBJ1-3, is SAVISQKPSRDICQRGTSLTIQCQVDSQVTMMFWYRQQPGQSLTLIATANQGSEATYESGFVIDKFPISRPNLTFSTLTVSNMSPEDSSIYLCSVVEGDTIYFGEGSWLTVV.

This clonotype was counted once. This chain connects TRBV6-1 to TRBJ2-1; D possibly corresponds to TRBD1 (6 bases). V lost 8 bases and J lost 7, with 18 bases in between. The CDR3 is made up of 14 amino acids. Germline CDR1 is MNHNS and CDR2 is SASEGT. The CDR3 coding sequence is TGTGCCAGCTATCCCGGGACAAACAAAAATGAGCAGTTCTTC. It is translated as CASYPGTNKNEQFF.

The chain recombines TRBV6-6 with TRBJ2-1; 9 nucleotides align to TRBD1. J was trimmed by 8 bases and V by 11 bases; bases with no gene match: 13. The CDR3 totals 14 residues. Germline CDR1 reads MNHNY; CDR2 reads SVGAGI (reference sequence). DNA for the CDR3: TGTGCCGGTCCACCGGGACAGGGTATCGATGAGCAGTTCTTC. Encoded protein: CAGPPGQGIDEQFF.

The chain recombines TRBV7-8 with TRBJ2-3; either TRBD1 or TRBD2 may supply D (6 bases each). Germline V gene sequence: CDR1 SGHVS, CDR2 FQNEAQ. This CDR3 contains 16 residues. Trimming shortened V by 1 base and J by 5 bases, and 16 bases separated the two germline ends. This CDR3 is CASSLGARGQGDTQYF. Written as DNA, the CDR3 is TGTGCCAGCAGCTTAGGTGCTCGGGGGCAGGGAGATACGCAGTATTTT.

The V call is TRBV11-3, the J call TRBJ2-3; TRBD1 might be the D (5 bases). V was clipped by 11 bases and J by 1 base, with 19 bases between them. This CDR3 is 15 amino acids long. CDR1 and CDR2 (germline): SGHNT, YENEEA. The CDR3: CAGSMGRRGTDTQYF. The CDR3 region has the DNA TGTGCCGGATCCATGGGGCGTAGGGGCACAGATACGCAGTATTTT.

The chain couples TRBV5-1 to TRBJ1-6, with D perhaps TRBD1 (5 bases). The CDR3 runs to 15 residues. In germline, CDR1 is SGHRS, CDR2 YFSETQ. The V and J ends lost 2 bases and 8 bases respectively, with 14 bases between them. CDR3 region: CASSLKDRGDSPLHF. The DNA of the CDR3 is TGCGCCAGCAGCTTAAAGGATCGGGGGGATTCACCCCTCCACTTT.

The chain carries TRBV20-1 and TRBJ2-7, with a weak D call TRBD1 (6 bases). CDR1 DFQATT and CDR2 SNEGSKA come from the germline V gene (reference sequence). The CDR3 length is 14 residues. The V and J ends lost 0 bases and 4 bases respectively, with 13 bases between them. CDR3 protein: CSARDLLRGYEQYF. In DNA, the CDR3 is TGCAGTGCTAGAGATCTTCTCAGGGGTTACGAGCAGTACTTC.

The V gene is TRBV7-9, the J gene TRBJ1-5, with 11 bases matching TRBD1. This CDR3 region has 17 residues. Per the germline V gene, CDR1 is SEHNR and CDR2 is FQNEAQ (reference sequence). The V segment lost 5 bases and the J segment 6 bases; nucleotides outside the gene matches: 12. CDR3 DNA: TGTGCCAGCAGCCACGGACAGGGGGCAGGAGTGGGTCAGCCCCAGCATTTT. This encodes CASSHGQGAGVGQPQHF. The variable domain in full, with the rest retrieved from reference TRBV7-9 and TRBJ1-5, is DTGVSQNPRHKITKRGQNVTFRCDPISEHNRLYWYRQTLGQGPEFLTYFQNEAQLEKSRLLSDRFSAERPKGSFSTLEIQRTEQGDSAMYLCASSHGQGAGVGQPQHFGDGTRLSIL.

This clonotype was seen once. The chain joins TRBV7-2 to TRBJ2-5; maybe TRBD1 (6 bases). V lost 0 bases and J lost 5, with 13 bases in between. The CDR3 has 15 residues. Germline assignment: CDR1 SGHTA and CDR2 FQGNSA. CDR3 sequence (DNA): TGTGCCAGCAGCTTAGCGGGACATCGAGCGGAGACCCAGTACTTC. Its translation is CASSLAGHRAETQYF.

The DNA for the CDR3 is TGTGCCAGCAGTTTACAAGGGACTAGCGGGGGGTACAATGAGCAGTTCTTC. It is translated as CASSLQGTSGGYNEQFF. This chain links TRBV11-2 with TRBJ2-1; 15 bases are shared with TRBD2. The junction had 7 bases not matched to a gene; V was cut back by 6 bases and J by 4 bases. The CDR3 contains 17 residues. Germline V lookup: CDR1 SGHAT, CDR2 FQNNGV.

This clonotype was found a few times. The chain has TRBV3-1 and TRBJ2-4; possible D gene TRBD2, 6 bases. The J call is in doubt because the DNA end fits TRBJ2-7 better. The germline V gene encodes CDR1 LGHDT and CDR2 YNNKEL (reference sequence). The CDR3 loop spans 16 amino acids. The CDR3 spells CASSQDWGTQSYEQYF. DNA of the CDR3: TGTGCCAGCAGCCAAGATTGGGGGACTCAGTCCTACGAGCAGTACTTC.

This chain uses TRBV6-5 with TRBJ2-4; 7 positions match TRBD1. The DNA matches TRBJ2-7 better at its end, which makes the J call doubtful. CDR3 length: 14 residues. Germline lookup yields CDR1 MNHEY and CDR2 SVGAGI. CDR3 region: CASRGTAVTYEQYF. Here the CDR3 DNA reads TGTGCCAGCAGGGGGACAGCCGTTACCTACGAGCAGTACTTC.

The chain links TRBV7-6 to TRBJ2-2; 12 bases are shared with TRBD2. The CDR3 consists of 19 residues. The germline CDR1 and CDR2 sequences are SGHVS and FNYEAQ. Unmatched junction bases numbered 9, after V lost 0 bases and J lost 4 bases. The CDR3 is CASSLAPSSGRAGTGELFF. The DNA of the CDR3 is TGTGCCAGCAGCTTAGCGCCGTCTAGCGGGAGGGCCGGCACCGGGGAGCTGTTTTTT.

This clonotype was observed many times. The chain has TRBV7-9 and TRBJ1-4; weak D call: TRBD1 (6 bases). Germline V lookup: CDR1 SEHNR, CDR2 FQNEAQ (reference sequence). This CDR3 is 15 amino acids long. V was trimmed by 5 bases and J by 0 bases, leaving 10 bases between them. The CDR3 DNA is TGTGCCAGCAGCCTGGCAGGGGCAACTAATGAAAAACTGTTTTTT. It encodes CASSLAGATNEKLFF.

Concerning this clonotype: The junction shows a germline mismatch at one end, possibly a read error. V and J are TRBV6-5 and TRBJ2-3; tentatively, D is TRBD2 (5 bases). Germline loops: CDR1 MNHEY, CDR2 SVGAGI. This CDR3 comprises 15 residues. This CDR3 reads CASSPRALLGDMQYF. Written as DNA, the CDR3 is TGTGCCAGCAGTCCGCGGGCCCTGCTTGGCGATATGCAGTATTTT.

The chain uses TRBV25-1 and TRBJ1-3, with no clear D. Germline V gene sequence: CDR1 MGHDK, CDR2 SYGVNS. V was trimmed by 1 base and J by 0 bases, leaving 7 bases between them. This CDR3 region has 15 residues. CDR3 residues: CASSEWANSGNTIYF. CDR3 sequence (DNA): TGTGCCAGCAGTGAATGGGCCAACTCTGGAAACACCATATATTTT.

At least ten counts were recorded for this clonotype. This clone may be a read error of a much larger clone one base away. This rearrangement joins TRBV29-1 to TRBJ2-2, with 7 bases lining up with TRBD1. The V segment lost 5 bases and the J segment 1 base; nucleotides outside the gene matches: 1. Germline V CDR1 and CDR2: SQVTM, ANQGSEA. The CDR3 spans 13 residues. The CDR3 sequence is CSVTGVNTGELFF. The CDR3 nucleotides read TGCAGCGTTACAGGGGTGAACACCGGGGAGCTGTTTTTT.

This chain uses TRBV10-3 with TRBJ1-1; no clear D gene. Germline-derived CDR1 and CDR2 are ENHRY and SYGVKD. Trimming removed 7 bases at V and 8 bases at J, with 14 bases between. This CDR3 has 12 residues. CDR3 protein: CAITTDRREAFF. CDR3 in DNA: TGTGCCATCACTACTGACCGCAGGGAAGCTTTCTTT.

This clonotype showed up just a few times. V gene TRBV10-3 combines with J gene TRBJ1-1; 10 positions match TRBD1. V shed 4 bases, J shed 5 bases, and the junction held 7 bases outside the gene matches. This CDR3 region has 15 residues. Germline values: CDR1 ENHRY, CDR2 SYGVKD. CDR3 in DNA: TGTGCCATCAGTGGAACCGGGACAGGGGAAACTGAAGCTTTCTTT. The encoded protein is CAISGTGTGETEAFF.

The genes are TRBV7-3 and TRBJ1-2; maybe TRBD1 (5 bases). CDR3 length: 15 amino acids. Trimming left V 3 bases short and J 7 bases short, with 18 bases between. The germline V gene encodes CDR1 SGHTA and CDR2 FQGTGA. The CDR3 bases are TGTGCCAGCAGCTTGGATCCCGGGGGAGTCGGTGGCTACACCTTC. It yields the protein CASSLDPGGVGGYTF.